This T cell receptor (beta chain) appears in the sequencing data of a study of CD8 T cells in ankylosing spondylitis. The CDR3 is 14 amino acids. The germline CDR1 and CDR2 sequences are MNHNS and SASEGT. Trimming pared 6 bases from V and 0 bases from J, leaving 11 bases between. TCRdb used MiXCR to reprocess the 5' RACE reads, holding one entry per CDR3 protein. In the table there are roughly 240,000 distinct CDR3 sequences, roughly 32% of which are singletons. The sequenced material came from blood, either unsorted or a sorted T cell fraction (not recorded which). The sequence was collected from a male donor with ankylosing spondylitis or in good health (not recorded which). The chain carries TRBV6-1 and TRBJ1-1; possibly TRBD1 for D (6 bases). CDR3 protein: CASRWTAMNTEAFF. DNA for the CDR3: TGTGCCAGCAGGTGGACAGCTATGAACACTGAAGCTTTCTTT.